The 18 T cell receptor beta chains reported below all come from one sample, sequenced in a study of stem cell transplantation in POMP-related autoinflammatory disease. The method was immunoSEQ multiplex PCR; TCRdb's version includes in-frame clones alone and lacks a portion of them. The top ten clones hold about 0.71% of a sample with over 60,000 clones, just over 90% of them seen once. Specimen: CD4+ T cells from PBMCs, collected after stem cell transplantation. The receptors derive from a human patient with POMP-related autoinflammation and immune dysregulation (PRAID). Part of the T cells may come from the graft donor.

This chain uses TRBV5-3 with TRBJ2-2; D ambiguous. TRBV5-3 qualifies as an ORF whose function is uncertain. Trimming cost V 5 bases and J 2 bases, with 16 bases left between them. This CDR3 has 16 residues. CDR3 in amino acids: CARRSNRAANTGELFF. The CDR3 region has the DNA TGTGCCAGAAGGTCGAACCGGGCCGCCAACACCGGGGAGCTGTTTTTT.

This clone occurred a few times. This chain links TRBV19 with TRBJ1-1; D remains ambiguous. Between the trimmed V and J ends, which lost 0 bases and 3 bases, there was a span of 11 bases. There are 15 residues in the CDR3. CDR1 and CDR2 (germline): LNHDA, SQIVND (reference sequence). The DNA of the CDR3 is TGTGCCAGTAGTATAGAATGGAGCCCGGACACTGAAGCTTTCTTT. Translating it yields CASSIEWSPDTEAFF.

The J gene is TRBJ1-1, the V gene TRBV9; no definite D call. V was clipped by 0 bases and J by 11 bases, with 14 bases between them. Germline V lookup: CDR1 SGDLS, CDR2 YYNGEE. The CDR3 spans 13 residues. CDR3 loop: CASSVGPSGYAFF. DNA for the CDR3: TGTGCCAGCAGCGTAGGCCCCTCGGGGTACGCTTTCTTT.

The DNA for the CDR3 is TGTGCCAGCACCCCCGCCCACGAGCAGTACTTC. Its translation is CASTPAHEQYF. J is TRBJ2-7 and V is TRBV2; D is ambiguous. This CDR3 is built from 11 residues. Looked up from germline, CDR1 is SNHLY and CDR2 is FYNNEI. V lost 7 bases and J 5 bases, leaving 9 bases between the germline ends.

On this clone itself: The junction shows a germline mismatch at one end, possibly a read error. The gene calls are TRBV6-1 and TRBJ1-1; no reliable D call. In germline, CDR1 is MNHNS, CDR2 SASEGT. The CDR3 consists of 13 residues. CDR3 DNA: TGTGCCAGCAGTGAATTTATGAACGCTGAAGCTTTCTTT. Amino acid sequence: CASSEFMNAEAFF.

This chain uses TRBV28 with TRBJ2-7; D is unclear. CDR3 length equals 12 residues. The germline V gene encodes CDR1 MDHEN and CDR2 SYDVKM. Trimming cost V 5 bases and J 7 bases, with 12 bases left between them. The CDR3: CASSQTPGEQYF. CDR3 in DNA: TGTGCCAGCAGTCAGACCCCCGGGGAGCAGTACTTC.

This chain joins TRBV7-9 and TRBJ1-4; unclear D gene. CDR1 and CDR2 from the germline V gene are SEHNR and FQNEAQ (reference sequence). Trimming removed 10 bases at V and 4 bases at J, with 19 bases between. The CDR3 is 15 amino acids. The DNA of the CDR3 is TGTGCCACAGTGGAAATGAGGGCGAGTAATGAAAAACTGTTTTTT. It is translated as CATVEMRASNEKLFF.

The rearrangement links TRBV18 to TRBJ2-7; 7 nucleotides agree with TRBD2. The CDR3 is 17 amino acids. Germline assignment: CDR1 KGHSH and CDR2 LQKENI. With 1 base clipped from V and 9 bases from J, the junction kept 18 bases outside the gene matches. The CDR3 is CASSPLASSTSSVRQYF. CDR3 DNA: TGTGCCAGCTCACCACTAGCATCTTCGACTAGCTCGGTACGGCAGTACTTC.

The chain links TRBV3-1 (or the pseudogene TRBV3-2) to TRBJ2-3; D remains ambiguous. Germline V gene sequence: CDR1 LGHDT, CDR2 YNNKEL (reference sequence). CDR3 length: 14 residues. Trimming left V 4 bases short and J 3 bases short, with 11 bases between. The DNA for the CDR3 is TGTGCCAGCAGCCCCCGCGGAGTTACAGATACGCAGTATTTT. Its translation is CASSPRGVTDTQYF.

The chain couples TRBV28 to TRBJ1-4, with D unresolved. There are 15 residues in the CDR3. The V gene's germline CDR1 is MDHEN and CDR2 SYDVKM. V lost 3 bases, J lost 6 bases, and 14 bases lay in between. The CDR3, as DNA: TGTGCCAGCAGTTTTCGGGGAAACAAGGATGAAAAACTGTTTTTT. Translation: CASSFRGNKDEKLFF. Full variable domain (remainder filled in from reference TRBV28 and TRBJ1-4): DVKVTQSSRYLVKRTGEKVFLECVQDMDHENMFWYRQDPGLGLRLIYFSYDVKMKEKGDIPEGYSVSREKKERFSLILESASTNQTSMYLCASSFRGNKDEKLFFGSGTQLSVL.

The gene calls are TRBV18 and TRBJ1-2; no clear D. There are 14 residues in the CDR3. Trimming took off 1 base at V and 8 bases at J, with 14 bases between the two ends. Germline V lookup: CDR1 KGHSH, CDR2 LQKENI. The CDR3 spells CASSPRKSGGGYTF. CDR3 coding DNA: TGTGCCAGCTCACCACGCAAGTCGGGTGGAGGCTACACCTTC. The full variable domain, with the rest looked up from reference TRBV18 and TRBJ1-2, is NAGVMQNPRHLVRRRGQEARLRCSPMKGHSHVYWYRQLPEEGLKFMVYLQKENIIDESGMPKERFSAEFPKEGPSILRIQQVVRGDSAAYFCASSPRKSGGGYTFGSGTRLTVV.

The chain couples TRBV5-1 to TRBJ1-2, with unresolved D. The CDR3 runs 13 residues. CDR1 SGHRS and CDR2 YFSETQ come from the germline V gene. Trimming stripped 0 bases from V and 1 base from J, with 4 bases between. CDR3 sequence reads: CASSLESNYGYTF. CDR3 in DNA: TGCGCCAGCAGCTTGGAAAGTAACTATGGCTACACCTTC.

The chain recombines TRBV19 with TRBJ2-1; TRBD2 agrees at 8 bases. Per the germline V gene, CDR1 is LNHDA and CDR2 is SQIVND (reference sequence). The CDR3 covers 14 residues. Trimming cost V 6 bases and J 4 bases; bases outside gene matches: 5. This CDR3 is CASRTSGGYNEQFF. As DNA, the CDR3 is TGTGCCAGTAGAACTAGCGGAGGTTACAATGAGCAGTTCTTC.

The chain employs TRBV28 and TRBJ2-2; 12 bases align to TRBD2. The J segment lost 2 bases and the V segment lost 3 bases, leaving 10 bases of the junction unmatched. The CDR3 length is 19 residues. CDR1 is MDHEN, CDR2 SYDVKM, per germline. CDR3 region: CASSFLPLGLAGNTGELFF. The DNA for the CDR3 is TGTGCCAGCAGTTTTCTGCCCCTAGGACTAGCGGGAAACACCGGGGAGCTGTTTTTT. Combining the CDR3 with reference TRBV28 and TRBJ2-2 gives the whole variable domain DVKVTQSSRYLVKRTGEKVFLECVQDMDHENMFWYRQDPGLGLRLIYFSYDVKMKEKGDIPEGYSVSREKKERFSLILESASTNQTSMYLCASSFLPLGLAGNTGELFFGEGSRLTVL.

The V gene is TRBV11-2, the J gene TRBJ2-3, with D possibly being TRBD1 (5 bases). This CDR3 region has 16 residues. Germline V gives CDR1 SGHAT, CDR2 FQNNGV. V was pared by 5 bases and J by 0 bases, with 15 bases between. CDR3 region: CASSRYPPGSTDTQYF. Here the CDR3 DNA reads TGTGCCAGCAGCCGATACCCACCAGGGAGCACAGATACGCAGTATTTT.

The chain uses TRBV18 and TRBJ2-5; D tentatively reads TRBD1 or TRBD2 (5 bases each). Germline CDR1 and CDR2: KGHSH and LQKENI. This CDR3 has 13 amino acids. Trimming removed 5 bases from V and 1 base from J, with 8 bases in between. CDR3: CASSMGVQETQYF. The CDR3 nucleotides are TGTGCCAGCTCAATGGGGGTCCAAGAGACCCAGTACTTC.

The V and J genes are TRBV7-9 and TRBJ1-6; D is undetermined. V dropped 1 base and J dropped 9 bases, with 7 bases sitting between them. Germline-derived CDR1 and CDR2 are SEHNR and FQNEAQ (reference sequence). The CDR3 has 13 amino acids. This CDR3 is CASSLDAVSPLHF. The CDR3 DNA sequence: TGTGCCAGCAGCTTAGATGCGGTTTCACCCCTCCACTTT.

This clone showed up just once. The rearrangement joins TRBV19 to TRBJ2-5; no clear D. Per the germline V gene, CDR1 is LNHDA and CDR2 is SQIVND (reference sequence). The CDR3 spans 13 residues. V shed 4 bases and J shed 2 bases, with 8 bases lying between them. The DNA of the CDR3 is TGTGCCAGTAGTAGTCCCGTTCAAGAGACCCAGTACTTC. Translated, it gives CASSSPVQETQYF.